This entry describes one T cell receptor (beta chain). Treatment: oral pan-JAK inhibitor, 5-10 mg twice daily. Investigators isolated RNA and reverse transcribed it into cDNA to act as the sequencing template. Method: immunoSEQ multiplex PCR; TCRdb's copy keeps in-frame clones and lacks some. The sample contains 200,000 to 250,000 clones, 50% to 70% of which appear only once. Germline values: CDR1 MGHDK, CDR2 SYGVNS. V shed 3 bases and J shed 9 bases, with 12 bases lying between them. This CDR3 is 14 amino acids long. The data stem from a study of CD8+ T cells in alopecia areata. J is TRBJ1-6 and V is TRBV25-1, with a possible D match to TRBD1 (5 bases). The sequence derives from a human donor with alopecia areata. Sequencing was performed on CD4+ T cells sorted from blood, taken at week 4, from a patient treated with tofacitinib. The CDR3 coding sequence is TGTGCCAGCAGTGATTCGGGGGTTAGTTCACCCCTCCACTTT. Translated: CASSDSGVSSPLHF.